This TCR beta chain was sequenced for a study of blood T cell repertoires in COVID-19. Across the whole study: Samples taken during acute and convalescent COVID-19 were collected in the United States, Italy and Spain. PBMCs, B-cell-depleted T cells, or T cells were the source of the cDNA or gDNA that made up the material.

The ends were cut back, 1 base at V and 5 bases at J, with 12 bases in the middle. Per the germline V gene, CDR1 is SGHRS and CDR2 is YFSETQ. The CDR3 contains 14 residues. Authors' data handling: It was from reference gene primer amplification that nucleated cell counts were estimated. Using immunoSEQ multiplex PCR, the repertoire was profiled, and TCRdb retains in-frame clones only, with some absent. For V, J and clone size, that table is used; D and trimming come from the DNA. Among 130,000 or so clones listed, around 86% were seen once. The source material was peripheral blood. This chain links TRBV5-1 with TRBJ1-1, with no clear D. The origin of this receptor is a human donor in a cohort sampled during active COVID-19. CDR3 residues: CASSLWGGGTEAFF. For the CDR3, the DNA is TGCGCCAGCAGCTTGTGGGGAGGTGGGACTGAAGCTTTCTTT.